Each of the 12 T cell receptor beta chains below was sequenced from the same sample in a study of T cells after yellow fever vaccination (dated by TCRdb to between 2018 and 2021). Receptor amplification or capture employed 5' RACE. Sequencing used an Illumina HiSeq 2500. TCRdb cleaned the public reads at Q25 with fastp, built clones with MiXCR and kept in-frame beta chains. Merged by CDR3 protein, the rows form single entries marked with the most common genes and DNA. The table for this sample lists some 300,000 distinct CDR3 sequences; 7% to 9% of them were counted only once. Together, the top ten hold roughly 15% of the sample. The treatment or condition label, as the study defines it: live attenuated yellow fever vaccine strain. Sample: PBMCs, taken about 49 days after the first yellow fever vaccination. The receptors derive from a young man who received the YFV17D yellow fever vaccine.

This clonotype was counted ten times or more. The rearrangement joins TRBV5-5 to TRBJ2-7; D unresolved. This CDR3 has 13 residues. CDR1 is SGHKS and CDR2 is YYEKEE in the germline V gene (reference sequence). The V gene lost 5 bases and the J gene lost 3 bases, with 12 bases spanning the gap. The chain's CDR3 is CASRAGPHYEQYV. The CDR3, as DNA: TGTGCCAGCAGGGCCGGTCCCCACTACGAGCAGTACGTC.

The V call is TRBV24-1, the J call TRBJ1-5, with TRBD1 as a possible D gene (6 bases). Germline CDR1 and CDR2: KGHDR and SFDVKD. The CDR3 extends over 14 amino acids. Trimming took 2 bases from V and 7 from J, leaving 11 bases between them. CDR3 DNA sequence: TGTGCCACCAGTGATTACACAGGGAAACAGCCCCAGCATTTT. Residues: CATSDYTGKQPQHF.

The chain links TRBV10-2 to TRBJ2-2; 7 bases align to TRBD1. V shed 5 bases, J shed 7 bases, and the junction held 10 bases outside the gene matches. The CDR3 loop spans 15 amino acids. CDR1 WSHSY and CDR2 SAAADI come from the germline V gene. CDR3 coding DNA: TGCGCCAGCAGTCGAGGACAGGAGGTGGACGGGGAGCTGTTTTTT. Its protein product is CASSRGQEVDGELFF.

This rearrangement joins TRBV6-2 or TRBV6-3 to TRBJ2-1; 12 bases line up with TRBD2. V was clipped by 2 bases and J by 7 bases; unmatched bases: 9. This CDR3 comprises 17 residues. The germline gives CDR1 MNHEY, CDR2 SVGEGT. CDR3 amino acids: CASSYTLGLAGGNEQFF. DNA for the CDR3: TGTGCCAGCAGTTACACCCTCGGGCTAGCGGGGGGGAATGAGCAGTTCTTC.

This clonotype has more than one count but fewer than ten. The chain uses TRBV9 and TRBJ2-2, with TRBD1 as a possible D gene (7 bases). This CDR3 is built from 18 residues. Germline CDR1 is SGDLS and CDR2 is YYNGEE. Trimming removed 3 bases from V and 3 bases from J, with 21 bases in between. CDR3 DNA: TGTGCCAGCAGCGCAAAAACCGGGACAGCGGGTTACACCGGGGAGCTGTTTTTT. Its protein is CASSAKTGTAGYTGELFF.

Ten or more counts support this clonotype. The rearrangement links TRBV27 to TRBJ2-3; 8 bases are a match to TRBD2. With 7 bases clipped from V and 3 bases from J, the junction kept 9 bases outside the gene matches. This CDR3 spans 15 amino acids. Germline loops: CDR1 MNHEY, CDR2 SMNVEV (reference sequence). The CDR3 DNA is TGTGCCAGCACCGGGGGGGGCCGGGGGACAGATACGCAGTATTTT. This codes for CASTGGGRGTDTQYF.

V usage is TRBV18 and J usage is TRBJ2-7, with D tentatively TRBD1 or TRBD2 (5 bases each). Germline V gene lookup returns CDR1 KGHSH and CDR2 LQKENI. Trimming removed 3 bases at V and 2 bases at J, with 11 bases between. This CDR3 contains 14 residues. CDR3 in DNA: TGTGCCAGCTCACCGGGACCCCCAACCTACGAGCAGTACTTC. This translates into CASSPGPPTYEQYF.

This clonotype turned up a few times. In DNA, the CDR3 is TGCGCCAGCAGCCAAGAAGCGACGGGTTTCGTTTCACCCCTCCACTTT. It encodes CASSQEATGFVSPLHF. This chain joins TRBV4-3 and TRBJ1-6; no firm D call. V lost 0 bases to trimming and J lost 9 bases, with 15 bases between them. The germline V gene encodes CDR1 LGHNA and CDR2 YSLEER. The CDR3 runs 16 residues.

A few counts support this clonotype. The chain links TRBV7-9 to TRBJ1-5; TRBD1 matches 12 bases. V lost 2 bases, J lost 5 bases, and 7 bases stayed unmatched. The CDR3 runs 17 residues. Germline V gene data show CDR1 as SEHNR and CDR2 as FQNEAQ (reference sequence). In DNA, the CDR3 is TGTGCCAGCAGCTTAACAAAGGGACAGGGGGCGGATCAGCCCCAGCATTTT. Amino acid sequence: CASSLTKGQGADQPQHF.

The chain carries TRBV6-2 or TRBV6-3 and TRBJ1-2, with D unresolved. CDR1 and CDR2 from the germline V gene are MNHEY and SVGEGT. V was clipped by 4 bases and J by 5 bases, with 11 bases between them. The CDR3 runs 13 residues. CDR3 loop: CASSFQFPYGYTF. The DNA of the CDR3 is TGTGCCAGCAGTTTTCAGTTTCCTTATGGCTACACCTTC.

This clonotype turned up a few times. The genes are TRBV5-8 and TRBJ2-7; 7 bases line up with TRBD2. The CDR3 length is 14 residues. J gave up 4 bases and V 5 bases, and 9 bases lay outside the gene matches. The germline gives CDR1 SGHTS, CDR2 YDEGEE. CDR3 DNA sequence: TGTGCCAGCAGGAGAGGGGCGGGGGAATACGAGCAGTACTTC. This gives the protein CASRRGAGEYEQYF. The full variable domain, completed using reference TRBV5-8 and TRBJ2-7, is EAGVTQSPTHLIKTRGQQATLRCSPISGHTSVYWYQQALGLGLQFLLWYDEGEERNRGNFPPRFSGRQFPNYSSELNVNALELEDSALYLCASRRGAGEYEQYFGPGTRLTVT.

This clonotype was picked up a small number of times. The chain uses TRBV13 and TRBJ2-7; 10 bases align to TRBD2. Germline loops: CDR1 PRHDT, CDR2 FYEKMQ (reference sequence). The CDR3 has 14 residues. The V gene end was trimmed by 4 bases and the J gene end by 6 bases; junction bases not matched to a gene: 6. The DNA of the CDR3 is TGTGCCAGCAGCTCGGCCGGGACTAGCGTCGAGCAGTACTTC. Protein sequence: CASSSAGTSVEQYF.